The clone carrying this T cell receptor (beta chain) was counted a few times. Its specificity is not known. The sample comes from a study of T-cell memory formation after mild COVID-19. Overall study: In these data, TCR clusters were largely donor specific. General study results and limits: There was a balanced CD4/CD8 profile in clones contracting day 15 to 85, and later expanders leaned CD4+.

MiXCR was run by TCRdb on the 5' RACE reads, yielding one entry per CDR3 protein. The sample consists of over 250,000 distinct CDR3 sequences, 15% to 20% of them appearing once. The germline gives CDR1 KGHSH, CDR2 LQKENI. V dropped 0 bases and J dropped 6 bases, with 9 bases sitting between them. The CDR3 extends over 13 amino acids. The TCR sequence derives from a man younger than 30 who had mild COVID-19 (a few samples of this study predate the infection). Cell type and time point are not known. V usage is TRBV18 and J usage is TRBJ2-7; TRBD2 might be the D (6 bases). The sample taken for sequencing was PBMCs or a T cell subset sorted from them (not recorded which). The CDR3: CASSPPEGGEQYF. For the CDR3, the DNA is TGTGCCAGCTCACCACCGGAGGGAGGCGAGCAGTACTTC.